This T cell receptor (beta chain) was captured in a study of siplizumab effects on memory and regulatory T cells (dated by TCRdb to the late 2010s). Regarding the study in general: The study examined how the anti-CD2 antibody siplizumab affects alloreactive T-cell subsets in allogeneic mixed lymphocyte reactions built from human PBMCs.

General conclusions and limits of the study: Siplizumab significantly reduced the cumulative frequency of alloreactive sequences traceable to unstimulated CD4+ memory T cells. Among mappable alloreactive CD4+ clones, the Treg-derived fraction averaged approximately 69% with siplizumab versus around 25% in control reactions. Sequences below about 10^-5 frequency were poorly captured, so only a minor fraction of alloreactive clones could be mapped to unstimulated subsets. About 80-97% of proliferating CD4+ or CD8+ clones could not be given a naive or memory phenotype. Whether proliferating Tregs from siplizumab cultures were suppressive was not functionally confirmed. Greater diversity appeared to be present in unstimulated naive T cells than in memory T cells, and a substantial contribution to the alloresponse seemed to be made by naive cells.

Details on this clone: Its antigen specificity is not known. Base qualities are not provided; no much larger clone lies one nucleotide away.

CDR1 SGHTA and CDR2 FQGTGA are derived from the germline V gene. Trimming takes 6 bases from V and 4 bases from J, and the germline ends sit 10 bases apart. From the cysteine up to the phenylalanine, the CDR3 has a length of 13 residues. Only CDR3 DNA remains: 39 bases, in frame from the first base. TCRbeta CDR3 sequencing was performed on sorted unstimulated T cells and on proliferating T cells recovered from mixed lymphocyte reactions. Fresh whole blood from ten to eleven HLA-typed healthy donors served as the source for isolating PBMCs. To map where alloreactive clones came from, unstimulated CD4+ non-regulatory T cells were FACS-sorted. To prepare the library, the immunoSEQ multiplex PCR assay was applied. Roughly 10^5 TCR templates per sample were assayed on the deep sequencing platform. Genomic DNA extracted from sorted T cells was the material used for TCRbeta CDR3 sequencing. The study's own analysis went as follows. The R programming language was used for clonal analysis of the TCRbeta CDR3 data. Alloreactive CD4+ and CD8+ clones were defined by comparing unstimulated samples with post-reaction CFSE-low samples. Regulatory or non-regulatory origin of alloreactive CD4+ clones was assigned by matching sequences to the sorted unstimulated Treg and non-Treg repertoires. The clones in this table, taken by TCRdb from immuneACCESS, are in-frame only. Not every clone is retained; where verified, under half of the shortfall comes from an unresolved V gene, and the cause of the rest is unknown. From that table come the V and J calls and clone size; the DNA was used to work out D and trimming. The sample table shows around 86,000 clones, and about 93% are seen once. Roughly 0.3% of the sample is held by the ten biggest clonotypes.

This sequence originates from a human donor in good health. The sequence is built from TRBV7-3 and TRBJ2-1, with TRBD1 perhaps the D gene, on 5 matching bases. Sequencing input: non-Treg CD4+ T cells sorted from blood. Explained via the paper, the cell subset or site label denotes: FACS-sorted unstimulated CD4+ non-regulatory T cells. The CDR3 region has the sequence CASRGGAYNEQFF. The sequenced DNA is TGTGCCAGCAGGGGTGGGGCTTACAATGAGCAGTTCTTC.